The subject of this entry is one T cell receptor beta chain. Produced via immunoSEQ multiplex PCR; TCRdb's table is partial and in-frame only. The table includes fewer than 400,000 clones, around 89% detected once. These data belong to a study of Ad26.COV2.S vaccination and SARS-CoV-2 variants. Trimming left V 1 base short and J 6 bases short, with 10 bases between. Germline CDR1 and CDR2: MNHNS and SASEGT. The CDR3 consists of 14 residues. Documented treatment: approximately 18 received Ad26.COV2.S at low or high dose, single or two shots; a few received placebo; per-sample allocation not given. It was on day 63 after the first vaccine or placebo injection that samples were taken.

Sequenced material: peripheral blood, taken in a trial of Ad26.COV2.S vaccine versus placebo. V gene TRBV6-1 combines with J gene TRBJ2-1; no definite D call. The sequence was obtained from a person aged 18-65 years who received the Ad26.COV2.S COVID-19 vaccine or a placebo. The CDR3 loop is CASSEVRAGNEQFF. Written as DNA, the CDR3 is TGTGCCAGCAGTGAAGTAAGGGCAGGCAATGAGCAGTTCTTC.